The 22 T cell receptor beta chains below come from one sample, sequenced in a study of blood T cell repertoires in COVID-19. The table came from immunoSEQ multiplex PCR; TCRdb's copy has only in-frame clones and leaves some out. Here the sample spans about 250,000 clones, around 84% being singletons. Source material: PBMCs or T cells enriched from blood (not recorded which). The receptor source for this set is a man in his forties who had recovered from COVID-19.

The chain combines TRBV2 with TRBJ2-7; D remains unclear. The CDR3 is 13 residues long. The V gene lost 6 bases and the J gene lost 3 bases, with 12 bases spanning the gap. Germline V CDR1 and CDR2: SNHLY, FYNNEI. CDR3 loop: CASSQTHIYEQYF. DNA for the CDR3: TGTGCCAGCAGCCAAACCCACATCTACGAGCAGTACTTC. Combining the CDR3 with reference TRBV2 and TRBJ2-7 gives the whole variable domain EPEVTQTPSHQVTQMGQEVILRCVPISNHLYFYWYRQILGQKVEFLVSFYNNEISEKSEIFDDQFSVERPDGSNFTLKIRSTKLEDSAMYFCASSQTHIYEQYFGPGTRLTVT.

The chain's CDR3 is CAISETGVPSTDTQYF. Here the CDR3 DNA reads TGTGCCATCAGTGAGACAGGGGTACCTAGCACAGATACGCAGTATTTT. The rearrangement joins TRBV10-3 to TRBJ2-3, with 7 bases that match TRBD1. The germline gives CDR1 ENHRY, CDR2 SYGVKD. Unmatched junction bases numbered 5, after V lost 2 bases and J lost 0 bases. The CDR3 sequence is 16 residues long.

With respect to this clone: This specimen includes other DNA sequences encoding the same CDR3. This sequence joins TRBV7-6 and TRBJ2-5; the D is unclear. The CDR3 runs 11 residues. The V end was cut by 5 bases, the J end by 5 bases, with 6 bases between. Germline CDR1 and CDR2: SGHVS and FNYEAQ. The CDR3 loop is CASSPQETQYF. CDR3 DNA: TGTGCCAGCAGCCCCCAGGAGACCCAGTACTTC.

A note on this clone: The same CDR3 also results from other DNA sequences found in this sample. The genes are TRBV27 and TRBJ1-2; D might be TRBD1 (5 bases). The germline V gene encodes CDR1 MNHEY and CDR2 SMNVEV (reference sequence). Trimming left V 3 bases short and J 2 bases short, with 7 bases between. The CDR3 has 13 residues. The CDR3 loop reads CASSLRGNYGYTF. The CDR3 DNA reads TGTGCCAGCAGTTTGCGGGGGAACTATGGCTACACCTTC.

This chain joins TRBV29-1 and TRBJ1-1, with 8 bases lining up with TRBD1. CDR1 is SQVTM, CDR2 ANQGSEA, per germline. This CDR3 is built from 13 residues. Trimming removed 7 bases from V and 1 base from J; junction bases left unmatched: 5. CDR3 region: CSGTGMTNTEAFF. For the CDR3, the DNA is TGCAGCGGGACAGGGATGACGAACACTGAAGCTTTCTTT.

J is TRBJ2-7 and V is TRBV6-6; 9 bases align to TRBD1. The CDR3 contains 16 residues. Germline CDR1 MNHNY, CDR2 SVGAGI (reference sequence). After removal of 11 bases from V and 0 bases from J, the junction contained 14 bases not matched to a gene. The CDR3 nucleotides are TGTGCCGGATCCACAGGGACAGGGTCATACTCCTACGAGCAGTACTTC. Translating gives CAGSTGTGSYSYEQYF.

The chain joins TRBV27 to TRBJ1-1; possible D gene TRBD1, 6 bases. Germline CDR1 MNHEY, CDR2 SMNVEV (reference sequence). Trimming removed 8 bases from V and 1 base from J, with 20 bases in between. The CDR3 consists of 16 residues. CDR3 loop: CASSYSTGWGNTEAFF. Written as DNA, the CDR3 is TGTGCCAGCTCATACTCCACAGGGTGGGGGAACACTGAAGCTTTCTTT.

The V and J genes are TRBV7-2 and TRBJ2-1, with 9 nucleotides matching TRBD2. Germline assignment: CDR1 SGHTA and CDR2 FQGNSA. The CDR3 loop spans 14 amino acids. J was trimmed by 7 bases and V by 7 bases; bases with no gene match: 8. The CDR3 spells CASKAGGLWNEQFF. CDR3 coding DNA: TGTGCCAGCAAAGCGGGGGGCTTGTGGAATGAGCAGTTCTTC.

The chain has TRBV5-4 and TRBJ2-3; 8 nucleotides match TRBD2. From germline, CDR1 is SGHNT and CDR2 YYREEE (reference sequence). This CDR3 comprises 17 residues. J gave up 0 bases and V 3 bases, and 9 bases lay outside the gene matches. Here the CDR3 DNA reads TGTGCCAGCAGCTCCGGCGGCGCGGGGGGTAGCACAGATACGCAGTATTTT. This codes for CASSSGGAGGSTDTQYF.

The rearrangement uses TRBV18 and TRBJ2-1; TRBD1 is a possible D gene (6 bases). The CDR3 covers 14 residues. Germline assignment: CDR1 KGHSH and CDR2 LQKENI. V shed 1 base and J shed 5 bases, with 9 bases lying between them. CDR3 amino acids: CASSPRAGDNEQFF. The CDR3 DNA sequence: TGTGCCAGCTCACCACGTGCAGGGGACAATGAGCAGTTCTTC.

DNA of the CDR3: TGTGCCAGCTCACCACTGGGGACACTCAACACCGGGGAGCTGTTTTTT. It yields the protein CASSPLGTLNTGELFF. The rearrangement links TRBV18 to TRBJ2-2; maybe TRBD1 (6 bases). The germline CDR1 and CDR2 sequences are KGHSH and LQKENI. Trimming took 1 base from V and 2 from J, leaving 11 bases between them. The CDR3 loop spans 16 amino acids.

A remark on this clone: Other DNA sequences of this sample code for an identical CDR3. V is TRBV27 and J is TRBJ1-5, with a tentative D call TRBD1 (5 bases). There are 13 residues in the CDR3. Trimming cost V 6 bases and J 7 bases, with 13 bases left between them. Germline values: CDR1 MNHEY, CDR2 SMNVEV (reference sequence). The CDR3 loop reads CASSLGGDQPQHF. The CDR3 nucleotides are TGTGCCAGCAGCCTGGGGGGGGACCAGCCCCAGCATTTT.

The chain employs TRBV29-1 and TRBJ2-5, with TRBD2 matching 13 bases. The CDR3 sequence is 14 residues long. The V segment lost 3 bases and the J segment 3 bases; nucleotides outside the gene matches: 1. Germline V CDR1 and CDR2: SQVTM, ANQGSEA. CDR3 nucleotides: TGCAGCGTTGATGGGACTAGCGGGGAAGAGACCCAGTACTTC. It yields the protein CSVDGTSGEETQYF.

The V call is TRBV6-5, the J call TRBJ2-7; 7 nucleotides match TRBD2. V lost 6 bases to trimming and J lost 0 bases; unmatched junction nucleotides: 5. This CDR3 has 14 residues. Germline-derived CDR1 and CDR2 are MNHEY and SVGAGI. In DNA form, the CDR3 reads TGTGCCAGCAGCCGGGACTACTACTCCTACGAGCAGTACTTC. This sequence encodes CASSRDYYSYEQYF.

The chain carries TRBV30 and TRBJ1-1; no definite D call. Germline assignment: CDR1 GTSNPN and CDR2 SVGIG (reference sequence). With 0 bases removed from V and 1 base from J, the gap between germline ends came to 6 bases. The CDR3 contains 13 residues. CDR3 DNA sequence: TGTGCCTGGAGTGTACAGCCGAACACTGAAGCTTTCTTT. Its protein product is CAWSVQPNTEAFF.

CDR3 sequence: CASSLAGGAVGYTF. As DNA, the CDR3 is TGCGCCAGCAGCTTGGCAGGGGGCGCGGTAGGCTACACCTTC. J is TRBJ1-2 and V is TRBV5-1, with 8 nucleotides matching TRBD1. The CDR3 covers 14 residues. The V gene's germline CDR1 is SGHRS and CDR2 YFSETQ. Trimming removed 0 bases from V and 8 bases from J; junction bases left unmatched: 6.

The CDR3 DNA sequence: TGTGCCAGCAGGCCGGGACAGCGGGACACCGGGGAGCTGTTTTTT. Translated, it gives CASRPGQRDTGELFF. The chain combines TRBV28 with TRBJ2-2, with D tentatively TRBD1 (7 bases). Germline V CDR1 and CDR2: MDHEN, SYDVKM. The ends were cut back, 6 bases at V and 3 bases at J, with 14 bases in the middle. The length of the CDR3 is 15 residues.

The J gene is TRBJ1-6, the V gene TRBV27; weak D call: TRBD1 (5 bases). V was clipped by 3 bases and J by 10 bases, with 7 bases between them. Germline assignment: CDR1 MNHEY and CDR2 SMNVEV (reference sequence). The CDR3 covers 12 residues. CDR3 sequence: CASSFRQSPLHF. DNA of the CDR3: TGTGCCAGCAGTTTTCGACAGTCACCCCTCCACTTT.

V usage is TRBV9 and J usage is TRBJ1-4, with 9 positions matching TRBD1. CDR1 SGDLS and CDR2 YYNGEE come from the germline V gene. The length of the CDR3 is 14 residues. V lost 5 bases and J lost 8; bases outside the gene matches: 7. CDR3 loop: CASSETGGKEKLFF. The CDR3 region has the DNA TGTGCCAGCAGTGAGACAGGGGGGAAAGAAAAACTGTTTTTT.

This chain links TRBV15 with TRBJ1-2; no reliable D call. V gave up 0 bases and J gave up 5 bases, with 16 bases separating them. Germline V gene lookup returns CDR1 LNHNV and CDR2 YYDKDF (reference sequence). The CDR3 loop spans 16 amino acids. CDR3 coding DNA: TGTGCCACCAGCAGAGATCTAGGCGAGACCCGATATGGCTACACCTTC. Translating gives CATSRDLGETRYGYTF.

The V gene is TRBV28, the J gene TRBJ2-7, with TRBD2 matching over 11 bases. Germline V gene lookup returns CDR1 MDHEN and CDR2 SYDVKM. V was pared by 10 bases and J by 9 bases, with 8 bases of the junction left unmatched. The CDR3 consists of 12 residues. CDR3 DNA sequence: TGTGCCACTGAACTAGCGGGGGCGCGGCAGTACTTC. This encodes CATELAGARQYF.

This chain links TRBV11-3 with TRBJ2-1; TRBD2 matches at 10 bases. CDR1 and CDR2 (germline): SGHNT, YENEEA. The CDR3 contains 19 residues. Trimming removed 0 bases from V and 4 bases from J; junction bases left unmatched: 12. In DNA, the CDR3 is TGTGCCAGCAGCTTAGATCTTCCGCAAGCGGGAGGGCCATACAATGAGCAGTTCTTC. It is translated as CASSLDLPQAGGPYNEQFF.